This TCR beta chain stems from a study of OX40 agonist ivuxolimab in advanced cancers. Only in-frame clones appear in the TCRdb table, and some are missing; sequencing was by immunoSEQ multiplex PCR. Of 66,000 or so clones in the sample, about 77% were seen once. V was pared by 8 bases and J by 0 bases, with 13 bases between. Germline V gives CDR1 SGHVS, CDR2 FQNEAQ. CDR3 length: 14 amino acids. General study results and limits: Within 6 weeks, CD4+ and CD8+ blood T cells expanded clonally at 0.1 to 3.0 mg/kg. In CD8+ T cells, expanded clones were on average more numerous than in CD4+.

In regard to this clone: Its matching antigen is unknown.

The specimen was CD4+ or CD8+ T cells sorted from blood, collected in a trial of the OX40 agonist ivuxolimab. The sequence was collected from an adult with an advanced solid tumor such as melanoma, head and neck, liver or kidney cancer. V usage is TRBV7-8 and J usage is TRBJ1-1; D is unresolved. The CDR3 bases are TGTGCCAGCGGGCTGACACTGATGAACACTGAAGCTTTCTTT. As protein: CASGLTLMNTEAFF. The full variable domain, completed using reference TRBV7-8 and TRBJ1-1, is GAGVSQSPRYKVAKRGQDVALRCDPISGHVSLFWYQQALGQGPEFLTYFQNEAQLDKSGLPSDRFFAERPEGSVSTLKIQRTQQEDSAVYLCASGLTLMNTEAFFGQGTRLTVV.